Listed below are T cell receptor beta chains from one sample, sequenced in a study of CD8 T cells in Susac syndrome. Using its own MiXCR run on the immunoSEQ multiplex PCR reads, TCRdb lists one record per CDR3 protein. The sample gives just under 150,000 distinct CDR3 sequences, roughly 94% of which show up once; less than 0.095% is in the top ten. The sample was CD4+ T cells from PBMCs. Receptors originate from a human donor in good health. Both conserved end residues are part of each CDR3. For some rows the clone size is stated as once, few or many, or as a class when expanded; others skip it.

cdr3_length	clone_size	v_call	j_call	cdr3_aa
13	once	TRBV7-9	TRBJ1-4	CASSARLRGKLFF
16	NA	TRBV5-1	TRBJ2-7	CASSLIAHSSSYEQYF
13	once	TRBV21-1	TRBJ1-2	CASSQRAGYGYTF
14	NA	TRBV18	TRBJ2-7	CASPPLPDTYEQYF
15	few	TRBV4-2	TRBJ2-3	CASSQGLASTDTQYF
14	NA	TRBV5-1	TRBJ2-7	CASSSTGGKYEQYF
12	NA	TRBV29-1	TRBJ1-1	CSVDDRYTEAFF
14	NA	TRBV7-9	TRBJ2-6	CASSPPRRANVLTF
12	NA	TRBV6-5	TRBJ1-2	CASSSQKGGYTF
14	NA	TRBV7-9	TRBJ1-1	CASSRAIQNTEAFF
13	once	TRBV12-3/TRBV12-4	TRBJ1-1	CASSFRGDSEAFF
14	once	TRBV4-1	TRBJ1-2	CASSQVQEIYGYTF
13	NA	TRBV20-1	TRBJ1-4	CSARVGLREKLFF
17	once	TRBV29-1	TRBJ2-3	CSVEGLLWEGLTDTQYF
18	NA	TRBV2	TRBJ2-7	CASSESTTSGQLSYEQYF
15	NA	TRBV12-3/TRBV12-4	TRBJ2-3	CASSSPSTSTDTQYF
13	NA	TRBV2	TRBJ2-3	CASGRDSTDTQYF
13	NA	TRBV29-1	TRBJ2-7	CSVETQFSYEQYF
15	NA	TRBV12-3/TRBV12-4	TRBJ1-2	CASSSTGQMNYGYTF
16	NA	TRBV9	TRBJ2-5	CASSVGRGPGAETQYF
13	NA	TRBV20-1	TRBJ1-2	CSAADRTNYGYTF
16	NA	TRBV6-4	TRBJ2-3	CASSPLAGGPVDTQYF
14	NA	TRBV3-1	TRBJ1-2	CASSRRGINYGYTF
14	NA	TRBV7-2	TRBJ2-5	CASSALAGGETQYF
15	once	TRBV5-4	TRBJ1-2	CASSLHRAPIYGYTF
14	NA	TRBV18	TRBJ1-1	CASSPINGNTEAFF
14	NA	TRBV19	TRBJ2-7	CASMANNRGSEQYF
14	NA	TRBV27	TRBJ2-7	CASSPTASPSAQYF
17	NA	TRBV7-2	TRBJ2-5	CASSFNDGQGARETQYF
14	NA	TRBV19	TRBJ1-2	CASSIEAANYGYTF
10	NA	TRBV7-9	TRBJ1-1	CASSGSEAFF
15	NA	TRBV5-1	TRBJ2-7	CASSLAGMRSYEQYF
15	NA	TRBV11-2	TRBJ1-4	CASSPGTGGSEKLFF
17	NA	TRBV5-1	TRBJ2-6	CASSLNSFGSGANVLTF
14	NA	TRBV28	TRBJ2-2	CASLRGGNTGELFF
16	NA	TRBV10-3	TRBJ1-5	CAISESGGAVDQPQHF
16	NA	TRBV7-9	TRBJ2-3	CASSFRLAASTDTQYF
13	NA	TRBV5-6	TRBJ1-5	CASSLGPNQPQHF
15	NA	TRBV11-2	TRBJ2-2	CASNLWRSNTGELFF
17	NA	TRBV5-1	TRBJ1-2	CASSLGDQPSVGYGYTF
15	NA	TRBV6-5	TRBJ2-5	CASSYSVGNQETQYF
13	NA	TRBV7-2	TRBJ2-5	CASSSSYQETQYF
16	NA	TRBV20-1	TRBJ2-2	CSAQEGSGRRTGELFF
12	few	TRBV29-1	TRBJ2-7	CSVADRPYEQYF
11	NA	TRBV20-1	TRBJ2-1	CSAITPTRQFF
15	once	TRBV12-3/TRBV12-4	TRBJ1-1	CASTLRGPLLAEAFF
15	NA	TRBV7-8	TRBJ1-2	CASSLVRTGGSGYTF
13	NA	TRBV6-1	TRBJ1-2	CASSETGDYGYTF
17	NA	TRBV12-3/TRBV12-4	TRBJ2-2	CASTPGFGRGATGELFF